These 30 T cell receptor beta chains were all obtained from the same sample, sequenced in a study of T cell clonality in common variable immunodeficiency. The repertoire was sequenced with immunoSEQ multiplex PCR; TCRdb's copy has only in-frame clones and lacks some. The record shows 30,000 to 40,000 clones for this sample, with no singletons present. Sequences were obtained from peripheral blood mononuclear cells. These receptors came from a person aged 18 to 75 in good health.

This clone was seen a handful of times. Coverage ceases 3 residues before the CDR3 finishes, and the germline J gene fills in the end. The chain carries TRBV19 and TRBJ1-2; a possible D gene is TRBD1 (5 bases). Germline V gene sequence: CDR1 LNHDA, CDR2 SQIVND (reference sequence). CDR3 size: 14 residues. Here the CDR3 reads CASKLAGGYNDYTF. CDR3 DNA (partial): TGTGCCAGTAAACTAGCGGGGGGATACAATGAC. Combining the CDR3 with reference TRBV19 and TRBJ1-2 gives the whole variable domain DGGITQSPKYLFRKEGQNVTLSCEQNLNHDAMYWYRQDPGQGLRLIYYSQIVNDFQKGDIAEGYSVSREKKESFPLTVTSAQKNPTAFYLCASKLAGGYNDYTFGSGTRLTVV.

The table lists this clone with many counts. The missing CDR3 end, 3 residues past where the read stops, is filled in from the germline J gene. This chain connects TRBV7-8 to TRBJ1-1; 8 bases match TRBD1. V lost 1 base and J lost 6; bases outside the gene matches: 7. Germline V gives CDR1 SGHVS, CDR2 FQNEAQ. The CDR3 length is 15 residues. CDR3 residues: CASSLEGRGRAEAFF. Partial CDR3 DNA: TGTGCCAGCAGCTTAGAAGGCAGGGGGCGGGCTGAA.

This clone showed up many times. The read comes to an end 3 residues before the CDR3 does, leaving the germline J gene to fill in the end. The chain is built from TRBV4-1 and TRBJ1-4; no clear D gene. This CDR3 region has 17 residues. Trimming cost V 3 bases and J 5 bases, with 19 bases left between them. Germline CDR1 reads MGHRA; CDR2 reads YSYEKL. The sequenced CDR3 bases are TGCGCCAGCAGCCACATCCCGACTGCGAACCGAAATGAAAAA. Its protein is CASSHIPTANRNEK. The full CDR3 reads CASSHIPTANRNEKLFF.

In this sample, this clone turned up many times. The CDR3 goes on 3 residues after the read ends, and that part is filled in from the germline J gene. This chain joins TRBV4-1 and TRBJ2-4; TRBD1 is a possible D gene (7 bases). This CDR3 region has 16 residues. Germline CDR1 and CDR2: MGHRA and YSYEKL. V lost 5 bases to trimming and J lost 2 bases, with 16 bases between them. The CDR3 region is CASSLGGGASKNIQYF. The CDR3 DNA, read in part, is TGCGCCAGCAGCTTAGGGGGCGGGGCCTCCAAAAACATT.

In its sample, this clone was seen many times. The read gets to within 3 residues of the CDR3 end, and the germline J gene fills in the rest. The chain uses TRBV20-1 and TRBJ1-1, with a possible D match to TRBD1 (6 bases). Germline loops: CDR1 DFQATT, CDR2 SNEGSKA (reference sequence). The V gene lost 5 bases and the J gene lost 1 base, with 14 bases spanning the gap. This CDR3 has 14 residues. CDR3 region: CSAPAGAGNTEAFF. Partial CDR3 DNA: TGCAGTGCTCCCGCGGGGGCGGGGAACACTGAA.

At least ten counts were recorded for this clone. The read terminates 3 residues before the CDR3 end, so the remaining end is supplied by the germline J gene. The chain carries TRBV30 and TRBJ1-6; D is unresolved. The ends were cut back, 3 bases at V and 10 bases at J, with 10 bases in the middle. Germline V gene data show CDR1 as GTSNPN and CDR2 as SVGIG (reference sequence). This CDR3 has 12 residues. The DNA read from the CDR3 is TGTGCCTGGAGCCCTGGTAGATCACCC. It codes for CAWSPGRSP. The complete CDR3 protein is CAWSPGRSPLHF.

This clone has ten or more counts. The read is 3 residues too short to cover the CDR3 end, so that end is filled in from the germline J gene. The chain joins TRBV20-1 to TRBJ2-3, with 10 bases matching TRBD2. V lost 2 bases, J lost 5 bases, and 10 bases stayed unmatched. The length of the CDR3 is 16 residues. In germline, CDR1 is DFQATT, CDR2 SNEGSKA (reference sequence). The CDR3 bases that were read are TGCAGTGCTAGACCTCCGGGACTAGCGAGCGAAGATACG. Its protein product is CSARPPGLASEDT. The whole CDR3 is CSARPPGLASEDTQYF.

Worth noting for this clone: The CDR3 end is not reached by the read, which stops 3 residues before it; the germline J gene fills it in. V and J are TRBV16 and TRBJ1-2, with TRBD1 as a possible D gene (6 bases). The germline gives CDR1 KGHSY, CDR2 FQNENV. Trimming stripped 3 bases from V and 6 bases from J, with 20 bases between. This CDR3 comprises 16 residues. This CDR3 is CASSHDPQGNLDGYTF. CDR3 bases read: TGTGCCAGCAGCCACGACCCTCAGGGGAACTTGGATGGC.

In its sample, this clone was seen many times. The sequenced fragment ends 3 residues before the CDR3 boundary, so the rest is inferred from the germline J gene. The rearrangement uses TRBV4-1 and TRBJ2-7; unclear D gene. The CDR3 loop spans 15 amino acids. Trimming left V 2 bases short and J 0 bases short, with 11 bases between. From germline, CDR1 is MGHRA and CDR2 YSYEKL. The covered CDR3 bases are TGCGCCAGCAGCCAATGGGTTTCTAGCTCCTACGAG. It translates to CASSQWVSSSYE. In full, the CDR3 is CASSQWVSSSYEQYF.

This clone was found many times. CDR3 region: CSVWSSQETQYF. CDR3 DNA (partial): TGCAGCGTTTGGTCTAGCCAAGAGACC. The chain has TRBV29-1 and TRBJ2-5; unclear D gene. The read gets to within 3 residues of the CDR3 end, and the germline J gene fills in the rest. The germline CDR1 and CDR2 sequences are SQVTM and ANQGSEA. Trimming removed 5 bases from V and 1 base from J, with 8 bases in between. There are 12 residues in the CDR3.

This clone was seen ten or more times. The CDR3 goes on 3 residues after the read ends, and that part is filled in from the germline J gene. The chain couples TRBV11-2 to TRBJ2-1; D remains unclear. CDR3 length: 12 amino acids. Germline CDR1 SGHAT, CDR2 FQNNGV. Trimming removed 5 bases from V and 6 bases from J, with 8 bases in between. The chain's CDR3 is CASSRTLNEQFF. The CDR3 bases that were read are TGTGCCAGCAGCCGCACTCTCAATGAG.

The sample holds many counts of this clone. Sequencing ends 3 residues short of the CDR3 end; the germline J gene provides the rest. This chain connects TRBV20-1 to TRBJ2-1; 8 bases fit TRBD2. The germline CDR1 and CDR2 sequences are DFQATT and SNEGSKA (reference sequence). V gave up 2 bases and J gave up 8 bases; unmatched junction bases: 17. CDR3 length equals 17 residues. CDR3 DNA (partial): TGCAGTGCTAGAAGTGCGGGCTCCGCGGGGGGACCCCATGAG. Encoded protein: CSARSAGSAGGPHE. In full, the CDR3 reads CSARSAGSAGGPHEQFF.

There are a few counts of this clone. The CDR3 end falls 3 residues outside the read, so it is completed with the germline J gene. The J gene is TRBJ1-3, the V gene TRBV2; 9 bases match TRBD1. The CDR3 runs to 14 residues. The junction had 4 bases not matched to a gene; V was cut back by 6 bases and J by 4 bases. Germline V gene data show CDR1 as SNHLY and CDR2 as FYNNEI. Partial CDR3 DNA: TGTGCCAGCAGCGGACAGGGGTCCGGAAACACC. It is translated as CASSGQGSGNT. The entire CDR3 is CASSGQGSGNTIYF.

This clone was counted ten times or more. The CDR3 DNA, read in part, is TGCAGTGTCGGCGGGGGGGCCGGGGAGACC. As protein: CSVGGGAGET. The whole CDR3 protein is CSVGGGAGETQYF. The rearrangement links TRBV20-1 to TRBJ2-5; TRBD2 matches 9 bases. The observed sequence ends 3 residues before the CDR3 terminus, with the missing tail filled in from the germline J gene. The length of the CDR3 is 13 residues. The junction had 8 bases not matched to a gene; V was cut back by 7 bases and J by 5 bases. Germline CDR1 and CDR2: DFQATT and SNEGSKA (reference sequence).

This clone appeared many times. The read is 3 residues too short to cover the CDR3 end, so that end is filled in from the germline J gene. The chain combines TRBV14 with TRBJ1-5, with D possibly being TRBD1 (6 bases). Germline V CDR1 and CDR2: SGHDN, FVKESK. Deletions cut 6 bases from V and 5 bases from J, with 14 bases between. The CDR3 totals 14 residues. CDR3 loop: CASRPQGRDQPQHF. Incomplete CDR3 DNA: TGTGCCAGCAGACCACAGGGAAGGGATCAGCCC. The complete variable domain, with remaining parts taken from reference TRBV14 and TRBJ1-5, reads EAGVTQFPSHSVIEKGQTVTLRCDPISGHDNLYWYRRVMGKEIKFLLHFVKESKQDESGMPNNRFLAERTGGTYSTLKVQPAELEDSGVYFCASRPQGRDQPQHFGDGTRLSIL.

The CDR3 here is CASSQTGGEQYF. Partial CDR3 DNA: TGTGCCAGCAGCCAGACAGGGGGCGAG. The rearrangement links TRBV5-6 to TRBJ2-7, with TRBD1 identical over 9 bases. The read finishes 3 residues shy of the CDR3 end, and the germline J gene is used to complete it. The CDR3 has 12 residues. Germline CDR1 and CDR2: SGHDT and YYEEEE. Trimming took 4 bases from V and 6 from J; bases not matched to a gene: 2.

Concerning this clone itself: The sequenced fragment ends 3 residues before the CDR3 boundary, so the rest is inferred from the germline J gene. V is TRBV18 and J is TRBJ2-1; perhaps TRBD2 as D (6 bases). Germline CDR1 KGHSH, CDR2 LQKENI. The CDR3 consists of 15 residues. The V gene lost 2 bases and the J gene lost 1 base, with 9 bases spanning the gap. Partial CDR3 DNA: TGTGCCAGCTCACCAATGAGCGGGTCCTACAATGAG. Translating gives CASSPMSGSYNE. The CDR3 in full is CASSPMSGSYNEQFF.

This clone was detected ten times or more. With the read ending 3 residues before the CDR3 end, the germline J gene is used to fill in that end. The rearrangement joins TRBV5-6 to TRBJ1-1; 10 bases are a match to TRBD1. Germline lookup yields CDR1 SGHDT and CDR2 YYEEEE. The CDR3 length is 13 residues. CDR3 residues: CASRARDRGAAFF. The part of the CDR3 DNA that was read is TGTGCCAGCAGGGCCCGGGACAGGGGAGCA.

The sample holds many counts of this clone. With the read ending 3 residues before the CDR3 end, the germline J gene is used to fill in that end. This chain links TRBV4-1 with TRBJ2-3, with D possibly TRBD2 on 5 matching bases. Trimming left V 0 bases short and J 8 bases short, with 15 bases between. Germline CDR1 MGHRA, CDR2 YSYEKL. There are 15 residues in the CDR3. The CDR3 loop reads CASSQDTTVRGTQYF. CDR3 bases read: TGCGCCAGCAGCCAAGATACGACTGTTCGGGGTACG.

As for this clone: The DNA ends 3 residues before the CDR3 does, and the rest of the CDR3 is filled in from the germline J gene. V is TRBV18 and J is TRBJ1-2, with TRBD1 matching 11 bases. Germline assignment: CDR1 KGHSH and CDR2 LQKENI. The CDR3 runs to 15 residues. The covered CDR3 bases are TGTGCCAGCTCACCCAGGACAGGGGGCACGGACGAC. It yields the protein CASSPRTGGTDD. From start to end, the CDR3 is CASSPRTGGTDDYTF. Drawing the rest from reference TRBV18 and TRBJ1-2, the complete variable domain is NAGVMQNPRHLVRRRGQEARLRCSPMKGHSHVYWYRQLPEEGLKFMVYLQKENIIDESGMPKERFSAEFPKEGPSILRIQQVVRGDSAAYFCASSPRTGGTDDYTFGSGTRLTVV.

As regards this clone: The CDR3 goes on 3 residues after the read ends, and that part is filled in from the germline J gene. This rearrangement joins TRBV13 to TRBJ2-3; 8 nucleotides line up with TRBD2. The CDR3 runs 12 residues. Germline CDR1 and CDR2: PRHDT and FYEKMQ (reference sequence). This CDR3 reads CASSGGGGTQYF. The sequenced part of the CDR3 DNA is TGTGCCAGCAGCGGGGGCGGGGGGACG. Full variable domain (outside the CDR3, taken from reference TRBV13 and TRBJ2-3): AAGVIQSPRHLIKEKRETATLKCYPIPRHDTVYWYQQGPGQDPQFLISFYEKMQSDKGSIPDRFSAQQFSDYHSELNMSSLELGDSALYFCASSGGGGTQYFGPGTRLTVL.

This clone has at least ten counts. The read terminates 3 residues ahead of where the CDR3 ends, so the germline J gene completes it. V and J are TRBV6-1 and TRBJ2-7; D might be TRBD1 (6 bases). V lost 4 bases and J 3 bases, leaving 10 bases between the germline ends. This CDR3 is built from 13 residues. From germline, CDR1 is MNHNS and CDR2 SASEGT. The DNA read from the CDR3 is TGTGCCAGCAGTGCCGGGACACACTACGAG. This translates into CASSAGTHYE. The entire CDR3 protein reads CASSAGTHYEQYF.

This clone was recorded at least ten times. The CDR3 goes on 3 residues after the read ends, and that part is filled in from the germline J gene. V gene TRBV10-1 combines with J gene TRBJ1-2; perhaps TRBD1 as D (5 bases). The CDR3 sequence is 12 residues long. V lost 6 bases to trimming and J lost 4 bases, with 9 bases between them. Germline loops: CDR1 WNHNN, CDR2 SYGVQD (reference sequence). CDR3 DNA, as far as it was read: TGCGCCAGCAGCGGCGGGGGCTATGGC. This codes for CASSGGGYG. The whole CDR3 sequence is CASSGGGYGYTF.

Of note for this clone: The germline gene is not matched at one end of the junction; a read error may be the cause. The read terminates 3 residues before the CDR3 end, so the remaining end is supplied by the germline J gene. Other DNA variants within this sample encode the same CDR3. The chain recombines TRBV30 with TRBJ1-3; 8 bases are shared with TRBD1. The CDR3 totals 15 residues. Germline CDR1 reads GTSNPN; CDR2 reads SVGIG (reference sequence). The CDR3 reads CAWSQDRGSGNTIYF. The sequenced part of the CDR3 DNA is TGTGCCTGGAGTCAAGACAGGGGCTCTGGAAACACG. Drawing the rest from reference TRBV30 and TRBJ1-3, the complete variable domain is SQTIHQWPATLVQPVGSPLSLECTVEGTSNPNLYWYRQAAGRGLQLLFYSVGIGQISSEVPQNLSASRPQDRQFILSSKKLLLSDSGFYLCAWSQDRGSGNTIYFGEGSWLTVV.

This clone was seen many times. The read ends 3 residues early relative to the CDR3; the germline J gene fills the gap. The chain links TRBV30 to TRBJ1-6; a possible D gene is TRBD1 (6 bases). Trimming cost V 3 bases and J 6 bases, with 12 bases left between them. The CDR3 extends over 14 amino acids. In germline, CDR1 is GTSNPN, CDR2 SVGIG (reference sequence). The CDR3 sequence: CAWRGDIGNSPLHF. The covered CDR3 bases are TGTGCCTGGAGGGGGGACATCGGTAATTCACCC.

The CDR3 bases that were read are TGTGCCAGCAGCTTAGTATCGTATGGC. The encoded protein is CASSLVSYG. The complete CDR3 reads CASSLVSYGYTF. The chain links TRBV7-2 to TRBJ1-2; no firm D call. Read sequence stops 3 residues before the CDR3 end, and the germline J gene provides the missing end. The V end was cut by 1 base, the J end by 5 bases, with 5 bases between. The CDR3 length is 12 residues. Per germline, CDR1 SGHTA and CDR2 FQGNSA.

This clone was counted at least ten times. From the germline J gene comes the end of the CDR3, since the read stops 3 residues before it. The chain employs TRBV18 and TRBJ2-2, with TRBD2 as a possible D gene (5 bases). CDR3 size: 17 residues. The V and J ends lost 4 bases and 1 base respectively, with 16 bases between them. Germline CDR1 and CDR2: KGHSH and LQKENI. CDR3 sequence: CASSQAPNSGNTGELFF. The covered CDR3 bases are TGTGCCAGCTCACAGGCTCCAAACAGCGGGAACACCGGGGAG. Looking up the rest from reference TRBV18 and TRBJ2-2 gives the full variable domain: NAGVMQNPRHLVRRRGQEARLRCSPMKGHSHVYWYRQLPEEGLKFMVYLQKENIIDESGMPKERFSAEFPKEGPSILRIQQVVRGDSAAYFCASSQAPNSGNTGELFFGEGSRLTVL.

Note on this clone: The CDR3 end is not reached by the read, which stops 3 residues before it; the germline J gene fills it in. V is TRBV6-9 and J is TRBJ1-2; 9 positions agree with TRBD1. This CDR3 is 13 amino acids long. Germline V lookup: CDR1 MNHGY, CDR2 SVAAGI. Trimming took 8 bases from V and 5 from J; bases not matched to a gene: 6. The CDR3 bases that were read are TGTGCCAGCGGGACAGGGTGGGGGTATGGC. This codes for CASGTGWGYG. The entire CDR3 sequence reads CASGTGWGYGYTF.

This clone was counted at least ten times. The read ends 3 residues early relative to the CDR3; the germline J gene fills the gap. This chain connects TRBV14 to TRBJ2-3; D might be TRBD1 (6 bases). In germline, CDR1 is SGHDN, CDR2 FVKESK. V lost 4 bases to trimming and J lost 4 bases, with 27 bases between them. The CDR3 contains 19 residues. The CDR3 loop reads CASSPIEPWTESPSDTQYF. Incomplete CDR3 DNA: TGTGCCAGCAGCCCGATTGAACCCTGGACAGAGAGTCCATCAGATACG.

This clone was seen ten or more times. The CDR3 end is not reached by the read, which stops 3 residues before it; the germline J gene fills it in. This chain connects TRBV6-1 to TRBJ2-5; D not certain. CDR1 is MNHNS, CDR2 SASEGT, per germline. The CDR3 totals 16 residues. Trimming took off 1 base at V and 4 bases at J, with 16 bases between the two ends. This CDR3 is CASSEVLQSPSETQYF. The sequenced CDR3 bases are TGTGCCAGCAGTGAAGTATTACAGTCCCCCTCAGAGACC.